Following are 12 T cell receptor beta chains from one sample sequenced in a study of T cell responses to AZD1222 COVID-19 vaccine. Some clones are missing from TCRdb's copy, which holds only in-frame ones; the method was immunoSEQ multiplex PCR. This table has around 160,000 clones, about 90% appearing once. Here the sequenced sample was peripheral blood, taken 28 days after the second AZD1222 dose. All receptors derive from an adult who received the AZD1222 COVID-19 vaccine.

The chain joins TRBV6-5 to TRBJ1-6; no clear D gene. Trimming removed 9 bases at V and 8 bases at J, with 11 bases between. The length of the CDR3 is 12 residues. Germline V gives CDR1 MNHEY, CDR2 SVGAGI. The CDR3 here is CASSWADSPLHF. The CDR3, as DNA: TGTGCCAGTTCTTGGGCGGATTCACCCCTCCACTTT.

This sequence joins TRBV5-6 and TRBJ2-3; D is uncertain. The V gene lost 6 bases and the J gene lost 6 bases, with 11 bases spanning the gap. CDR1 is SGHDT and CDR2 is YYEEEE in the germline V gene. The length of the CDR3 is 12 residues. The CDR3 loop is CASTLSGDTQYF. The CDR3 nucleotides read TGTGCCAGCACCCTATCCGGGGATACGCAGTATTTT.

The gene calls are TRBV7-9 and TRBJ1-3; TRBD1 might be the D (5 bases). V gave up 1 base and J gave up 0 bases, with 13 bases separating them. The CDR3 consists of 17 residues. Germline lookup yields CDR1 SEHNR and CDR2 FQNEAQ (reference sequence). The CDR3 DNA reads TGTGCCAGCAGCTTAGTAGGGGAATACTCCTCTGGAAACACCATATATTTT. It yields the protein CASSLVGEYSSGNTIYF.

The J gene is TRBJ1-1, the V gene TRBV7-9, with 9 bases fitting TRBD1. With V trimmed by 8 bases and J by 4 bases, 8 bases remained unmatched. Germline V gives CDR1 SEHNR, CDR2 FQNEAQ (reference sequence). The CDR3 extends over 14 amino acids. The DNA of the CDR3 is TGTGCCAGCTTACGGGGACAGGGAACCACTGAAGCTTTCTTT. It specifies CASLRGQGTTEAFF.

This clone was seen a few times. CDR3 DNA sequence: TGTGCCAGCAGGATAGCGGCAGAATATAATTCACCCCTCCACTTT. Protein product: CASRIAAEYNSPLHF. The chain couples TRBV28 to TRBJ1-6, with no clear D. Germline-derived CDR1 and CDR2 are MDHEN and SYDVKM. Trimming shortened V by 6 bases and J by 4 bases, and 13 bases separated the two germline ends. CDR3 size: 15 residues. The full variable domain, in which reference TRBV28 and TRBJ1-6 provide the parts outside the CDR3, is DVKVTQSSRYLVKRTGEKVFLECVQDMDHENMFWYRQDPGLGLRLIYFSYDVKMKEKGDIPEGYSVSREKKERFSLILESASTNQTSMYLCASRIAAEYNSPLHFGNGTRLTVT.

The J gene is TRBJ1-1, the V gene TRBV30; 10 bases match TRBD1. This CDR3 has 15 amino acids. The junction had 8 bases not matched to a gene; V was cut back by 2 bases and J by 5 bases. Germline V gene data show CDR1 as GTSNPN and CDR2 as SVGIG (reference sequence). CDR3 loop: CAWSRETGGATEAFF. The CDR3 DNA follows: TGTGCCTGGAGTAGGGAGACAGGGGGCGCAACTGAAGCTTTCTTT.

The chain is built from TRBV4-2 and TRBJ2-5, with D uncertain. CDR1 and CDR2 (germline): LGHNA, YNFKEQ. This CDR3 is 14 amino acids long. Trimming took 1 base from V and 5 from J, leaving 11 bases between them. CDR3 nucleotide sequence: TGTGCCAGCAGCCAAGGCGACACGCGGGAGACCCAGTACTTC. This codes for CASSQGDTRETQYF.

This chain connects TRBV5-5 to TRBJ2-1; 7 bases are a match to TRBD1. Germline-derived CDR1 and CDR2 are SGHKS and YYEKEE (reference sequence). CDR3 length: 17 amino acids. The ends lost 4 bases at V and 0 bases at J; junction bases unmatched: 10. The CDR3 region has the DNA TGTGCCAGCAGCCGGGCGTTGACAGGGAGCTCCTACAATGAGCAGTTCTTC. Protein sequence: CASSRALTGSSYNEQFF.

CDR3 nucleotides: TGTGCCAGCAGCCTCGGACTAGCGGGAGCAGATACGCAGTATTTT. It specifies CASSLGLAGADTQYF. The chain employs TRBV7-9 and TRBJ2-3; 13 bases match TRBD2. J gave up 4 bases and V 5 bases, and 3 bases lay outside the gene matches. CDR1 and CDR2 from the germline V gene are SEHNR and FQNEAQ (reference sequence). The CDR3 extends over 15 amino acids.

This clone showed up just once. This rearrangement joins TRBV9 to TRBJ2-7, with 12 bases aligning to TRBD2. This CDR3 contains 20 residues. The germline CDR1 and CDR2 sequences are SGDLS and YYNGEE. With V trimmed by 3 bases and J by 3 bases, 19 bases remained unmatched. The CDR3 is CASSAYPGLAGYLRGYEQYF. The CDR3 nucleotides are TGTGCCAGCAGCGCGTACCCGGGACTAGCGGGTTACCTCCGCGGCTACGAGCAGTACTTC.

The chain couples TRBV4-3 to TRBJ1-1; no definite D call. The germline V gene encodes CDR1 LGHNA and CDR2 YSLEER. CDR3 length equals 15 residues. V lost 1 base and J lost 3, with 12 bases in between. The CDR3 bases are TGCGCCAGCAGCCAAGTGGCGGGGTCGGACACTGAAGCTTTCTTT. It translates to CASSQVAGSDTEAFF.

This rearrangement joins TRBV18 to TRBJ1-5; no clear D. Germline V gives CDR1 KGHSH, CDR2 LQKENI. Trimming took 3 bases from V and 7 from J, leaving 13 bases between them. This CDR3 is built from 14 residues. Here the CDR3 DNA reads TGTGCCAGCTCACCCCTTGGGAGTGAGCAGCCCCAGCATTTT. Translation: CASSPLGSEQPQHF.